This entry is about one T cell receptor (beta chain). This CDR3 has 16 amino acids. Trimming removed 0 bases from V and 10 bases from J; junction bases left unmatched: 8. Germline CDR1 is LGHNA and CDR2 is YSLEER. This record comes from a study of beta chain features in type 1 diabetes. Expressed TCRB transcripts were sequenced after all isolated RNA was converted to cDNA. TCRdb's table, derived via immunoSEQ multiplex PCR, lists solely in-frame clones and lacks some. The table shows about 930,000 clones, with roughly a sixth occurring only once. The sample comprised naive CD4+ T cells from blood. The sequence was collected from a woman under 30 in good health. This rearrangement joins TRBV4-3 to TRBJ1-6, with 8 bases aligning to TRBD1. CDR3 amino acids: CASSQDGTGAGSPLHF. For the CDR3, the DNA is TGCGCCAGCAGCCAAGATGGGACAGGCGCGGGCTCACCCCTCCACTTT.